Listed below are T cell receptor beta chains from one sample, sequenced in a study of blood T cell repertoires in COVID-19. Profiled with immunoSEQ multiplex PCR; TCRdb holds only in-frame clones, not every one. The repertoire holds 230,000 or so clones, with 80% to 90% as singletons. Input material: PBMCs or T cells enriched from blood (not recorded which). The receptors stem from a woman aged 45-65 years who had been exposed to COVID-19. The CDR3 runs from the conserved cysteine through the conserved F or W. A D gene is named only where the DNA matches it firmly. Only part of the rows carry a size: once, few, many, or a class if the clone is expanded.

NA	once	TRBJ1-1	TRBV7-9	TGTGCCAGCAGCTTACCCGGACAGAGGGCTTTCTTT	CASSLPGQRAFF
NA	NA	TRBJ2-1	TRBV10-1	TGCGCCAGCAGTGAGGGCACCTCTCACTACAATGAGCAGTTCTTC	CASSEGTSHYNEQFF
NA	NA	TRBJ2-7	TRBV5-1	TGCGCCAGCAGCTTGTTAACAGGGAATGGGGAGCAGTACTTC	CASSLLTGNGEQYF
TRBD2	NA	TRBJ2-1	TRBV7-9	TGTGCCAGCAGCTCTATGGGACTAGCGTTCTCCTACAATGAGCAGTTCTTC	CASSSMGLAFSYNEQFF
TRBD1	NA	TRBJ1-5	TRBV6-5	TGTGCCAGCAGGTACCACCCGGGACAGGCTAATCAGCCCCAGCATTTT	CASRYHPGQANQPQHF
TRBD1	few	TRBJ1-5	TRBV6-2/TRBV6-3	TGTGCCAGCAGCCGGGACAGCCTGACGAATCAGCCCCAGCATTTT	CASSRDSLTNQPQHF
TRBD1	NA	TRBJ1-1	TRBV18	TGTGCCAGCTCACCCCGCTTGACAGGGGGCCTCACTGAAGCTTTCTTT	CASSPRLTGGLTEAFF
NA	NA	TRBJ2-7	TRBV9	TGTGCCAGCAGCGCCCGCGACGCAGGGGGGTACGAGCAGTACTTC	CASSARDAGGYEQYF
NA	NA	TRBJ1-1	TRBV19	TGTGCCAGTAGGGCGACTGAGAACACTGAAGCTTTCTTT	CASRATENTEAFF
NA	once	TRBJ1-4	TRBV3-1/TRBV3-2	TGTGCCAGCAGCCAAGATGCAGGGAAAAGAGCCATCGAAAAACTGTTTTTT	CASSQDAGKRAIEKLFF
TRBD1	NA	TRBJ1-1	TRBV6-5	TGTGCCAGCAGTCACCGGGACAGGGGGCTCGCTGAAGCTTTCTTT	CASSHRDRGLAEAFF
NA	once	TRBJ1-6	TRBV19	TGTGCCAGTAGTCATGACAGGCTCGAGACACCCCTCCACTTT	CASSHDRLETPLHF
NA	NA	TRBJ2-1	TRBV21-1	TGTGCCAGCAGCAAAGCGGGAGGCCCCTACAATGAGCAGTTCTTC	CASSKAGGPYNEQFF
NA	NA	TRBJ2-1	TRBV12-5	TGTGCTAGTGGTTTGCTAGGACTCAATGAGCAGTTCTTC	CASGLLGLNEQFF
TRBD1	NA	TRBJ2-2	TRBV5-1	TGCGCCAGCAGAGCAGACAGGGGGCGAACCGGGGAGCTGTTTTTT	CASRADRGRTGELFF
NA	once	TRBJ1-1	TRBV5-5	TGTGCCAGCAGCTTGAGTATAATGGGGGCGAGCACTGAAGCTTTCTTT	CASSLSIMGASTEAFF
NA	NA	TRBJ2-3	TRBV19	TGTGCCAGTAGTATCTCCGGGAGCACAGATACGCAGTATTTT	CASSISGSTDTQYF
NA	NA	TRBJ1-2	TRBV18	TGTGCCAGCTCACCAGAGAGGAACTATGGCTACACCTTC	CASSPERNYGYTF
TRBD1	NA	TRBJ1-2	TRBV10-3	TGTGCCATCAGCAGGGGGCCGAGATCTAACTATGGCTACACCTTC	CAISRGPRSNYGYTF
TRBD1	NA	TRBJ1-2	TRBV10-3	TGTGCCATCAGTGAGGGCGGGACAGGAGGAGGTCATGGCTACACCTTC	CAISEGGTGGGHGYTF
NA	NA	TRBJ1-2	TRBV27	TGTGCCAGCAGTTATTACAGGGAGGGCTATGGCTACACCTTC	CASSYYREGYGYTF
NA	NA	TRBJ2-7	TRBV11-2	TGTGCCAGCAGCCTACTAGTGAGCTCCTACGAGCAGTACTTC	CASSLLVSSYEQYF
TRBD1	NA	TRBJ1-6	TRBV9	TGTGCCAGCAGCGCGAGGACAGGGGGCAGAAGACCCTATAATTCACCCCTCCACTTT	CASSARTGGRRPYNSPLHF
TRBD1	NA	TRBJ1-5	TRBV6-5	TGTGCCAGCAGGGACAGGTCCCAACAGCCCCAGCATTTT	CASRDRSQQPQHF
TRBD1	NA	TRBJ1-6	TRBV6-1	TGTGCCAGCAGTGAAGGGACAGGGAGCCCACCCCTCCACTTT	CASSEGTGSPPLHF
NA	NA	TRBJ1-2	TRBV28	TGTGCCAGCACCTTCCAGGAAGAACCTATCTATGGCTACACCTTC	CASTFQEEPIYGYTF
NA	NA	TRBJ1-2	TRBV5-6	TGTGCCAGCAGCTTGGCGCCAAGGAGGGTCTATGGCTACACCTTC	CASSLAPRRVYGYTF
NA	NA	TRBJ1-2	TRBV7-9	TGTGCCAGCAGCTTAAATAACAGAGGCCAGGGGAATGGCTACACCTTC	CASSLNNRGQGNGYTF
NA	NA	TRBJ1-5	TRBV6-1	TGTGCCAGCAGTGATGGGGGGGCTGCTCAGCCCCAGCATTTT	CASSDGGAAQPQHF
NA	once	TRBJ2-7	TRBV5-5	TGTGCCAGCAGCTTGGGGTCGGGATCGGGGGAGCAGTACTTC	CASSLGSGSGEQYF
TRBD2	NA	TRBJ2-1	TRBV4-1	TGCGCCAGCAGCCAAGATTCGGATAGCGGGGGGACCTACAATGAGCAGTTCTTC	CASSQDSDSGGTYNEQFF
NA	NA	TRBJ1-2	TRBV6-2/TRBV6-3	TGTGCCAGCAGCCCCGGACAGTTCTATGGCTACACCTTC	CASSPGQFYGYTF
NA	NA	TRBJ2-1	TRBV19	TGTGCCAGTAGTCCAGGGTACGGTGAGCAGTTCTTC	CASSPGYGEQFF
TRBD1	NA	TRBJ1-4	TRBV4-3	TGCGCCAGCAGCCGTCTACGGACAGGGCCAGTGGGTGAAAAACTGTTTTTT	CASSRLRTGPVGEKLFF
NA	NA	TRBJ2-3	TRBV3-1/TRBV3-2	TGTGCCAGCAGCCAAAGGGCTAGCCGCACAGATACGCAGTATTTT	CASSQRASRTDTQYF
TRBD1	NA	TRBJ1-2	TRBV25-1	TGTGCCAGCAGTGAATTTGGTCAGGGGGCGTTCACCCCCTATGGCTACACCTTC	CASSEFGQGAFTPYGYTF
NA	NA	TRBJ2-1	TRBV28	TGTGCCAGCAGTTCCACCCCGGGAGAGACGAACAATGAGCAGTTCTTC	CASSSTPGETNNEQFF
NA	NA	TRBJ1-4	TRBV28	TGTGCCAGCAGGTCCGGACAGCCAGTAAAACTGTTTTTT	CASRSGQPVKLFF